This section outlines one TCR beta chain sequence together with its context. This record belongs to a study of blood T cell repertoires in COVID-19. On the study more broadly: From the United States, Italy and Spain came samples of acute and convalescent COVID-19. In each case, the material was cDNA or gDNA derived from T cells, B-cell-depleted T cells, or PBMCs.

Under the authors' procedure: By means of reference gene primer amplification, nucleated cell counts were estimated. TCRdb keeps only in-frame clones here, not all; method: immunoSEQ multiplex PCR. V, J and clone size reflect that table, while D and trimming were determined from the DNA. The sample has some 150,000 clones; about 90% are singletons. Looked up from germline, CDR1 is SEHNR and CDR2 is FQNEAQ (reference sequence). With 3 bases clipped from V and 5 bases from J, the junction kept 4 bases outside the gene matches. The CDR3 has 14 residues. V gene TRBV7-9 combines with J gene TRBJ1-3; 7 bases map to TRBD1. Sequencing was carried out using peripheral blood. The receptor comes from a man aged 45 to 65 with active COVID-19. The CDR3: CASSFGDSRNTIYF. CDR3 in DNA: TGTGCCAGCAGCTTCGGGGACAGCCGAAACACCATATATTTT.